Each of the 6 T cell receptor beta chains below was sequenced from the same sample in a study of blood T cell repertoires in COVID-19. TCRdb's table, derived via immunoSEQ multiplex PCR, lists solely in-frame clones and lacks some. The profile covers approximately 150,000 clones, with 88% appearing a single time and more than 2% taken by the ten largest. Input material: peripheral blood. These receptors all stem from a human donor with COVID-19, enrolled during active disease. The donor label of this sample is uncertain.

V and J are TRBV6-1 and TRBJ2-7; perhaps TRBD2 as D (6 bases). Germline values: CDR1 MNHNS, CDR2 SASEGT. The CDR3 runs 14 residues. The V gene lost 4 bases and the J gene lost 7 bases, with 17 bases spanning the gap. The CDR3 spells CASSVAVLPAEQYF. The CDR3, as DNA: TGTGCCAGCAGTGTAGCGGTCCTCCCCGCGGAGCAGTACTTC.

J is TRBJ2-7 and V is TRBV4-1, with 7 positions matching TRBD1. The V segment lost 0 bases and the J segment 5 bases; nucleotides outside the gene matches: 4. Germline V CDR1 and CDR2: MGHRA, YSYEKL. This CDR3 is 14 amino acids long. CDR3 coding DNA: TGCGCCAGCAGCCAAGATCGCAGGGGGAACGAGCAGTACTTC. It specifies CASSQDRRGNEQYF.

This clone was observed once. The chain uses TRBV25-1 and TRBJ2-2; 8 bases agree with TRBD2. The germline CDR1 and CDR2 sequences are MGHDK and SYGVNS. V was clipped by 3 bases and J by 4 bases; unmatched bases: 4. The CDR3 has 15 amino acids. CDR3 DNA: TGTGCCAGCAGTGACTCGCGGGGGGCCACCGGGGAGCTGTTTTTT. Residues: CASSDSRGATGELFF.

The chain carries TRBV5-1 and TRBJ1-2; tentatively, D is TRBD1 (6 bases). CDR3 length: 15 residues. The germline V gene has CDR1 SGHRS and CDR2 YFSETQ. V was cut by 0 bases and J by 4 bases, with 13 bases left in between. CDR3 region: CASSLGRGSLYGYTF. CDR3 coding DNA: TGCGCCAGCAGCTTGGGAAGGGGGTCCCTCTATGGCTACACCTTC.

The V gene is TRBV5-1, the J gene TRBJ1-3; possibly TRBD1 for D (6 bases). CDR1 SGHRS and CDR2 YFSETQ come from the germline V gene. The CDR3 runs 17 residues. V lost 3 bases and J 4 bases, leaving 20 bases between the germline ends. CDR3 loop: CASSWDPTGIGGNTIYF. CDR3 nucleotides: TGCGCCAGCAGCTGGGATCCAACAGGGATCGGAGGAAACACCATATATTTT.

The V gene is TRBV2, the J gene TRBJ2-1; possible D gene TRBD1, 6 bases. Per the germline V gene, CDR1 is SNHLY and CDR2 is FYNNEI. V was shortened by 6 bases and J by 3 bases, with 12 bases between the two germline ends. This CDR3 has 14 residues. DNA of the CDR3: TGTGCCAGCAGCCCAGGGGTGGACTACAATGAGCAGTTCTTC. Its protein is CASSPGVDYNEQFF.